This T cell receptor (beta chain) was identified during a study of regulatory T cells in long-lasting Graves disease. Arm-PCR of CDR3 regions and iRepertoire HTBI primers were used to build TCR beta libraries. Original analysis: Taken together, the samples had 62 TRBV and more than 11 TRBJ segments identified. TCRdb called the multiplex PCR reads again in MiXCR, with one record for every CDR3 protein. These V and J calls are TCRdb output, not the study's own analysis. The table lists approximately 380,000 distinct CDR3 sequences, more than 20% of them singletons, with around 20% in the top ten. Time point indicated: persistent/refractory GD, antithyroid drugs over 5 years with positive TRAb. Generation of the TCR library employed RNA extracted from PBMCs. V shed 6 bases, J shed 1 base, and the junction held 6 bases outside the gene matches. Germline CDR1 is MDHEN and CDR2 is SYDVKM. The CDR3 loop spans 15 amino acids.

Overall study results and limits: TRBV28 was favored in persistent disease, as were TRBJ1-2 and TRBJ2-5. Relative to newly diagnosed Graves' patients, persistent ones had lower TCR diversity.

This clonotype came up many times. The antigen is undetermined. The rearrangement links TRBV28 to TRBJ2-7, with 10 bases lining up with TRBD1. This sequence originates from a female donor with Graves disease. Material: peripheral blood mononuclear cells (PBMCs), obtained when the disease was refractory, from a patient treated with antithyroid drugs. The CDR3 sequence is CASRVGTGASYEQYF. For the CDR3, the DNA is TGTGCCAGCAGGGTTGGGACAGGGGCTTCCTACGAGCAGTACTTC.